Listed below are T cell receptor beta chains from one sample, sequenced in a study of beta chain features in type 1 diabetes. TCRdb's table, derived via immunoSEQ multiplex PCR, lists solely in-frame clones and lacks some. Altogether about 150,000 clones are present, less than 9.5% being singletons, with the ten largest covering 0.65%. The specimen was central memory CD4+ T cells from blood. Every receptor here comes from a man younger than 30 in good health. CDR3s include the opening cysteine and the closing phenylalanine or tryptophan. The D gene is left open where the match is weak. Clone size is not always given. Where it is, it says once, few, many or a class for expanded clones.

>TRBJ2-1|TRBD2|.|TRBV7-2
TGTGCCAGCAGCTCAAGACTAGCGGGAGGGTTCGATGAGCAGTTCTTC
CASSSRLAGGFDEQFF
>TRBJ1-1|.|.|TRBV18
TGTGCCAGCTCACCCTCCCCTAGCACTGAAGCTTTCTTT
CASSPSPSTEAFF
>TRBJ1-3|.|few|TRBV29-1
TGCAGCGTTGTATCCCCGCAGACTGGAAACACCATATATTTT
CSVVSPQTGNTIYF
>TRBJ2-3|TRBD2|few|TRBV7-3
TGTGCCAGCAGCTTGGGACTAGCGGGAGGCCCAGATACGCAGTATTTT
CASSLGLAGGPDTQYF
>TRBJ1-1|.|few|TRBV11-1
TGTGCCAGCAGCTTTTCGGGGGTCGGGACTGAAGCTTTCTTT
CASSFSGVGTEAFF
>TRBJ2-5|TRBD1|many|TRBV5-1
TGCGCCAGCAGCCAAGGGACAGGGTTGGAGACCCAGTACTTC
CASSQGTGLETQYF
>TRBJ2-1|TRBD1|.|TRBV19
TGTGCCAGTAGTGTTATGGACAGGGCCCACAATGAGCAGTTCTTC
CASSVMDRAHNEQFF
>TRBJ2-3|.|few|TRBV7-3
TGTGCCAGCAGCCCCCGGCACCCTGGGGCCACAGATACGCAGTATTTT
CASSPRHPGATDTQYF
>TRBJ2-3|TRBD1|.|TRBV6-5
TGTGCCAGCAGGGGACAGATAGGCGGCTCTACGCAGTATTTT
CASRGQIGGSTQYF
>TRBJ1-2|TRBD1|few|TRBV18
TGTGCCAGCTCACCGACTTATGGGACAGGGCCCTCCGGCTACACCTTC
CASSPTYGTGPSGYTF
>TRBJ1-2|.|.|TRBV5-4
TGTGCCAGCAGCCTTAACAGGGTTAACTATGGCTACACCTTC
CASSLNRVNYGYTF
>TRBJ2-7|TRBD2|few|TRBV6-5
TGTGCCAGCAGTTTAGCGGGGGGGGCCTACGAGCAGTACTTC
CASSLAGGAYEQYF
>TRBJ2-2|.|few|TRBV9
TGTGCCAGCAGCGTCTCTTCCACCGGGGAGCTGTTTTTT
CASSVSSTGELFF
>TRBJ2-3|.|.|TRBV7-3
TGTGCCAGCAGCTTACAGGGAACAGATACGCAGTATTTT
CASSLQGTDTQYF
>TRBJ2-1|.|many|TRBV9
TGTGCCAGCAGCCCGAGTGTGGACCCGGGAGTTTTCTTC
CASSPSVDPGVFF